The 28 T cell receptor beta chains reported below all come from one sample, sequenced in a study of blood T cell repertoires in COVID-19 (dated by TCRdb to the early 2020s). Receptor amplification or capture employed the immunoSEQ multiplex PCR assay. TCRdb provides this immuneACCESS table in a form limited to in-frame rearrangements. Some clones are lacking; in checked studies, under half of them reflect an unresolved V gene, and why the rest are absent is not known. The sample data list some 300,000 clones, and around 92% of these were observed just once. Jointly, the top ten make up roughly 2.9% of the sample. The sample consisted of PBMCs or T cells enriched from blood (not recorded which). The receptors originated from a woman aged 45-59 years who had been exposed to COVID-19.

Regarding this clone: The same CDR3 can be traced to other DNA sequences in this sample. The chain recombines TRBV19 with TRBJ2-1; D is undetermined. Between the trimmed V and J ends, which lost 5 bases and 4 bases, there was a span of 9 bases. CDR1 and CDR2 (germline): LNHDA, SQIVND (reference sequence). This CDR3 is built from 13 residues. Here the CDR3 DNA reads TGTGCCAGTAGTCCCCGAGGTTACAATGAGCAGTTCTTC. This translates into CASSPRGYNEQFF.

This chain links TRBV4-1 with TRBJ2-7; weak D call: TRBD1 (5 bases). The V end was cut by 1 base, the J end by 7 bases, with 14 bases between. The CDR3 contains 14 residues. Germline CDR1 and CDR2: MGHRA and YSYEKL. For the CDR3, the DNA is TGCGCCAGCAGCCAAGTGGGGCTTACGAAGGAGCAGTACTTC. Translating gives CASSQVGLTKEQYF.

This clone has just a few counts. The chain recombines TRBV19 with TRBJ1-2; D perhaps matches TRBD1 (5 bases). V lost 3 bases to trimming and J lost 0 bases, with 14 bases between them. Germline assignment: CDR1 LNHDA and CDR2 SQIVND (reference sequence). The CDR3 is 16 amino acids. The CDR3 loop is CASSIGRGIPNYGYTF. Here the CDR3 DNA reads TGTGCCAGTAGTATCGGAAGGGGCATACCTAACTATGGCTACACCTTC.

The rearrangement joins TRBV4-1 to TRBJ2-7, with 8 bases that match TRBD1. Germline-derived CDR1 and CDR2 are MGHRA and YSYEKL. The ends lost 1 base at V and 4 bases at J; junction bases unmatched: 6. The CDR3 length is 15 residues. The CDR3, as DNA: TGCGCCAGCAGCCAAGGCCAGGGGGCTATTTACGAGCAGTACTTC. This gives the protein CASSQGQGAIYEQYF.

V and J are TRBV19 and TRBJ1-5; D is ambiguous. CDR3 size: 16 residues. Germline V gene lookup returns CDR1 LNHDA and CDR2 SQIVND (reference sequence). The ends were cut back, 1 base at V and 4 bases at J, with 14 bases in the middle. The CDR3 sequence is CASSIVGGLRNQPQHF. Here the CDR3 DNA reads TGTGCCAGTAGTATAGTAGGAGGGCTGAGGAATCAGCCCCAGCATTTT.

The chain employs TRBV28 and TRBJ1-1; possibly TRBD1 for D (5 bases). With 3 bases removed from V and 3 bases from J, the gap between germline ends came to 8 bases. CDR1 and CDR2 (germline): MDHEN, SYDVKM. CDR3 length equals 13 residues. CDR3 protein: CASSFRQHTEAFF. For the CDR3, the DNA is TGTGCCAGCAGTTTCCGACAGCACACTGAAGCTTTCTTT. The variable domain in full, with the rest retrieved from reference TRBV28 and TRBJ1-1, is DVKVTQSSRYLVKRTGEKVFLECVQDMDHENMFWYRQDPGLGLRLIYFSYDVKMKEKGDIPEGYSVSREKKERFSLILESASTNQTSMYLCASSFRQHTEAFFGQGTRLTVV.

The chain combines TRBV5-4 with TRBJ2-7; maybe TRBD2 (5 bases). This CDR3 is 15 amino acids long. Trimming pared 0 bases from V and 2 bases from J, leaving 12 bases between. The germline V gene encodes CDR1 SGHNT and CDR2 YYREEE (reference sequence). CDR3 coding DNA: TGTGCCAGCAGCTTGGGGGCCGGGGTTCCCTACGAGCAGTACTTC. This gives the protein CASSLGAGVPYEQYF. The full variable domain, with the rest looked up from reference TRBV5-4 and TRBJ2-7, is ETGVTQSPTHLIKTRGQQVTLRCSSQSGHNTVSWYQQALGQGPQFIFQYYREEENGRGNFPPRFSGLQFPNYSSELNVNALELDDSALYLCASSLGAGVPYEQYFGPGTRLTVT.

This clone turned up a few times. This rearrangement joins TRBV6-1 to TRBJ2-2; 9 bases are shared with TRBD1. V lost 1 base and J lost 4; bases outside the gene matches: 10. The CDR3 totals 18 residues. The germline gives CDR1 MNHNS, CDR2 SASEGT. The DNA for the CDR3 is TGTGCCAGCAGTGAAGACGGGACAGGGTTTGCGATCACCGGGGAGCTGTTTTTT. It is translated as CASSEDGTGFAITGELFF.

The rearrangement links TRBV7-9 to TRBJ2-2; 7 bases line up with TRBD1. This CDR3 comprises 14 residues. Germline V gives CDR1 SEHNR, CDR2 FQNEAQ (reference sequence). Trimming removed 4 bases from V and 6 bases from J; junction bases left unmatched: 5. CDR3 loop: CASSSLQGAGELFF. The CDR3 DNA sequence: TGTGCCAGCAGCTCACTGCAGGGGGCCGGGGAGCTGTTTTTT.

DNA for the CDR3: TGCGCCAGCAGCTTGTCGCTCGGGAACTATGGCTACACCTTC. Its translation: CASSLSLGNYGYTF. This chain links TRBV5-1 with TRBJ1-2; D is undetermined. The CDR3 extends over 14 amino acids. The ends were cut back, 1 base at V and 2 bases at J, with 9 bases in the middle. From germline, CDR1 is SGHRS and CDR2 YFSETQ.

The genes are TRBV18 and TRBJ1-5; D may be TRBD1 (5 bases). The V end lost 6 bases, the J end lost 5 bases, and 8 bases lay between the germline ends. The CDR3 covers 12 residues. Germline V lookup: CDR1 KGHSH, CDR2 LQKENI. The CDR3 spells CASSGGDQPQHF. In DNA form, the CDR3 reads TGTGCCAGCTCGGGGGGGGATCAGCCCCAGCATTTT.

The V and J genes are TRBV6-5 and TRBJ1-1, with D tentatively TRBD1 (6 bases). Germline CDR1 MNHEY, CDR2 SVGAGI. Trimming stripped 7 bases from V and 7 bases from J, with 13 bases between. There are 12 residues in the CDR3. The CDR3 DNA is TGTGCCAGCAACCTGGGGGCGAATGAAGCTTTCTTT. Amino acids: CASNLGANEAFF.

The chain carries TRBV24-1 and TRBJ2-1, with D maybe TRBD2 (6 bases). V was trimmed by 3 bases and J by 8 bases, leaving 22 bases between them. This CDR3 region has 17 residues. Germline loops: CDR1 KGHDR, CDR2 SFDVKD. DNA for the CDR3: TGTGCCACCAGTGATGACGAGCGGCGGGGATGGGGTCATGAGCAGTTCTTC. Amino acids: CATSDDERRGWGHEQFF.

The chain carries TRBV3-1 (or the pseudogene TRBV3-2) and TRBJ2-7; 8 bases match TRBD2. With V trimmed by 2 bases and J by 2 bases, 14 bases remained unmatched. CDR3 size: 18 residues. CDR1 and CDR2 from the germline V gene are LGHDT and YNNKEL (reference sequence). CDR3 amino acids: CASSQSQVWERGTYEQYF. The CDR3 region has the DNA TGTGCCAGCAGCCAATCCCAAGTGTGGGAGCGGGGGACCTACGAGCAGTACTTC.

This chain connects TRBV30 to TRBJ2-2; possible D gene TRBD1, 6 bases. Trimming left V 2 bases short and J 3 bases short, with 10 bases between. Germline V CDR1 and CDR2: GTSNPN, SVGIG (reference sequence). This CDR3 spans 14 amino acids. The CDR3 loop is CAWSSDSYTGELFF. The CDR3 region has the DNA TGTGCCTGGAGTTCGGACAGCTACACCGGGGAGCTGTTTTTT. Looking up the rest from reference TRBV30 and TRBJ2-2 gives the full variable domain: SQTIHQWPATLVQPVGSPLSLECTVEGTSNPNLYWYRQAAGRGLQLLFYSVGIGQISSEVPQNLSASRPQDRQFILSSKKLLLSDSGFYLCAWSSDSYTGELFFGEGSRLTVL.

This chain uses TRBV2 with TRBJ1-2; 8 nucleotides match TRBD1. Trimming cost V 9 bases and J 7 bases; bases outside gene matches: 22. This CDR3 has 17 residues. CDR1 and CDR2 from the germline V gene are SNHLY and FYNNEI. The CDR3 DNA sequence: TGTGCCAGAAGGGGGATAACCGGGACAGGTAGTCCGGGTGGCTACACCTTC. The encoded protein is CARRGITGTGSPGGYTF.

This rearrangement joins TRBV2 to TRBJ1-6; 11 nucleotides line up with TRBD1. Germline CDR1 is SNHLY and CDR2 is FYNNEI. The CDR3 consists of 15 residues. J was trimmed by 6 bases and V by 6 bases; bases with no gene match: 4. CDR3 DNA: TGTGCCAGCAGAGCTGGGACAGGGGGTAATTCACCCCTCCACTTT. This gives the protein CASRAGTGGNSPLHF.

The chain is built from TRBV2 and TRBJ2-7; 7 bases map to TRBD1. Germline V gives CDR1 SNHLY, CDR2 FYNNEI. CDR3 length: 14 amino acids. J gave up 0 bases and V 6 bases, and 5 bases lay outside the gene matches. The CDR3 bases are TGTGCCAGCAGGATGGACAGGAGCTCCTACGAGCAGTACTTC. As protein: CASRMDRSSYEQYF.

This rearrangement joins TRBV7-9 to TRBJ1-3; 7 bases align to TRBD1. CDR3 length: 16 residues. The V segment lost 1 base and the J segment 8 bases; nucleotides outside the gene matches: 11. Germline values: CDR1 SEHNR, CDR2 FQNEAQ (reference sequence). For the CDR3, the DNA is TGTGCCAGCAGCTTAGGGGTTCGACAGGGCGTTGACACCATATATTTT. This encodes CASSLGVRQGVDTIYF.

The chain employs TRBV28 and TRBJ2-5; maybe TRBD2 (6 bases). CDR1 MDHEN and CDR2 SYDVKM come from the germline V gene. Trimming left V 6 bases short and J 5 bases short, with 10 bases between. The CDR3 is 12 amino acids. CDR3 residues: CASRRGMETQYF. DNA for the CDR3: TGTGCCAGCAGACGGGGGATGGAGACCCAGTACTTC.

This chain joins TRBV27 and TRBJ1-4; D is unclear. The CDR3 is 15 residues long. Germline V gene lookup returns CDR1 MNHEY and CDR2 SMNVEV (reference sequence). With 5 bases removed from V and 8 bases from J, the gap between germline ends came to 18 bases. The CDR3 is CASSPLRGVSEKLFF. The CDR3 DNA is TGTGCCAGCAGTCCCCTTCGCGGGGTGTCCGAAAAACTGTTTTTT. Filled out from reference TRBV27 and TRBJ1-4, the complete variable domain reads EAQVTQNPRYLITVTGKKLTVTCSQNMNHEYMSWYRQDPGLGLRQIYYSMNVEVTDKGDVPEGYKVSRKEKRNFPLILESPSPNQTSLYFCASSPLRGVSEKLFFGSGTQLSVL.

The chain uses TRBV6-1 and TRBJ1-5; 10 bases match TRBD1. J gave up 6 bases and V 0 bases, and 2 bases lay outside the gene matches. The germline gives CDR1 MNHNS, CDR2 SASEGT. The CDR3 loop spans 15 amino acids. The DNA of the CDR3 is TGTGCCAGCAGTGAAGCTGGGACAGGGGCTCAGCCCCAGCATTTT. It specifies CASSEAGTGAQPQHF.

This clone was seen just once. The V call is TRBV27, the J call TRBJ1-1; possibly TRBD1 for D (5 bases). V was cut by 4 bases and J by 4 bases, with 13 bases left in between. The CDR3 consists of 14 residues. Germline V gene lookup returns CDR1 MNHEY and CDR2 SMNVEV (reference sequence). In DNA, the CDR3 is TGTGCCAGCAGTTCTGACAGTTGGAGCACTGAAGCTTTCTTT. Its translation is CASSSDSWSTEAFF.

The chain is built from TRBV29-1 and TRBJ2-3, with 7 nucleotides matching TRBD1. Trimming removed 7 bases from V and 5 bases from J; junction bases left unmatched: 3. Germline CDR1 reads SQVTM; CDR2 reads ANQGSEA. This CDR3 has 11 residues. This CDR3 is CSDTGVDTQYF. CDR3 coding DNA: TGCAGCGACACAGGGGTAGATACGCAGTATTTT.

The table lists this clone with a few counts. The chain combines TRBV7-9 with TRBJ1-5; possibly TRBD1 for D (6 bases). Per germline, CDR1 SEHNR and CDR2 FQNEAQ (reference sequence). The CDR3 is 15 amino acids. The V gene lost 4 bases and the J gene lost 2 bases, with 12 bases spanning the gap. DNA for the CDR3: TGTGCCAGCAGCTGGCGGGCAGGGGGCAATCAGCCCCAGCATTTT. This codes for CASSWRAGGNQPQHF.

The CDR3 reads CASSVVGQGNTGELFF. The CDR3, as DNA: TGTGCCAGCAGCGTAGTCGGTCAGGGGAACACCGGGGAGCTGTTTTTT. The J gene is TRBJ2-2, the V gene TRBV9, with D possibly being TRBD1 (5 bases). V lost 0 bases and J 1 base, leaving 10 bases between the germline ends. In germline, CDR1 is SGDLS, CDR2 YYNGEE. This CDR3 has 16 amino acids.

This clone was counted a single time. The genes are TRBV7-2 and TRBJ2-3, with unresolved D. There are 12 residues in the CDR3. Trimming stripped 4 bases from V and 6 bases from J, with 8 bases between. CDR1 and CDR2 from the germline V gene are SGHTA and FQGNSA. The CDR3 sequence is CASSYSRDTQYF. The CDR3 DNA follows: TGTGCCAGCAGCTATTCGAGGGATACGCAGTATTTT.

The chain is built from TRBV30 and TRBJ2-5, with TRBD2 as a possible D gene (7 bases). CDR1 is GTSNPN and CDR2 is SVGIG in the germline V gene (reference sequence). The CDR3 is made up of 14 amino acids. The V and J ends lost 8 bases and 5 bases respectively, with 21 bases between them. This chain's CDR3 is CAHSGRGDRETQYF. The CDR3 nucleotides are TGTGCCCATTCTGGGAGGGGAGACAGGGAGACCCAGTACTTC.